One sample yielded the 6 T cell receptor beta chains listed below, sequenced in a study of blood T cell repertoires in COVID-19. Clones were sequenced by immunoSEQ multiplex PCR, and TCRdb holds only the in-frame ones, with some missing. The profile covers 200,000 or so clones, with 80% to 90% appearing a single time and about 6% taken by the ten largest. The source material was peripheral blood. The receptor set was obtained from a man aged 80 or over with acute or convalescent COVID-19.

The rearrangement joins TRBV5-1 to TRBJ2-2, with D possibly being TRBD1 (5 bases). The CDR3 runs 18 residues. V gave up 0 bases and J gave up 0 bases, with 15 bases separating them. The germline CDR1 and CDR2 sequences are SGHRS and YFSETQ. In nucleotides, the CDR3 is TGCGCCAGCAGCTTGGCCGGTACCAGGGCCACGAACACCGGGGAGCTGTTTTTT. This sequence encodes CASSLAGTRATNTGELFF.

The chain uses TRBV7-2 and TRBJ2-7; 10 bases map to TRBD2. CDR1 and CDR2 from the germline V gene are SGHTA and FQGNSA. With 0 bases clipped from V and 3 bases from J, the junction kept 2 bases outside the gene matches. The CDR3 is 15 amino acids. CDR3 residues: CASSLALAGVYEQYF. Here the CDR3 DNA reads TGTGCCAGCAGCTTAGCGCTAGCGGGAGTCTACGAGCAGTACTTC.

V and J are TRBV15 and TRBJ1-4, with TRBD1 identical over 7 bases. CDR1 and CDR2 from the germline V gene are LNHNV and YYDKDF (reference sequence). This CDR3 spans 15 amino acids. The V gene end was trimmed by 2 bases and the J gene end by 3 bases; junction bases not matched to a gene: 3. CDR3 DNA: TGTGCCACCAGCAGAACCGGGACAGCTAATGAAAAACTGTTTTTT. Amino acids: CATSRTGTANEKLFF.

The CDR3 sequence: CSVALTGEGDTQYF. The CDR3 DNA follows: TGCAGCGTTGCATTGACAGGGGAAGGAGATACGCAGTATTTT. The V call is TRBV29-1, the J call TRBJ2-3, with 8 nucleotides matching TRBD1. Germline CDR1 is SQVTM and CDR2 is ANQGSEA. The trim removed 4 bases at V and 5 bases at J, leaving 8 bases unmatched. The CDR3 contains 14 residues.

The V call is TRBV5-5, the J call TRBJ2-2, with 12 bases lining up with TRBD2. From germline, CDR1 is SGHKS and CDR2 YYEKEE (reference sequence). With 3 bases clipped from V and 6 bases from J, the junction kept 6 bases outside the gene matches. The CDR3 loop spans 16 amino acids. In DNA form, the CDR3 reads TGTGCCAGCAGCTCGCCGGGACTAGCGGGTTCCGGGGAGCTGTTTTTT. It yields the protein CASSSPGLAGSGELFF.

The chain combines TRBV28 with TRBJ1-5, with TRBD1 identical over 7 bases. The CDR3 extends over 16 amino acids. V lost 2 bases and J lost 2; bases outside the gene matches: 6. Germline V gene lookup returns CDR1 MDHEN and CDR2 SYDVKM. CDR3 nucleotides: TGTGCCAGCAGTTTAGGGACAGCCGAAGGCAATCAGCCCCAGCATTTT. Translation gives CASSLGTAEGNQPQHF.